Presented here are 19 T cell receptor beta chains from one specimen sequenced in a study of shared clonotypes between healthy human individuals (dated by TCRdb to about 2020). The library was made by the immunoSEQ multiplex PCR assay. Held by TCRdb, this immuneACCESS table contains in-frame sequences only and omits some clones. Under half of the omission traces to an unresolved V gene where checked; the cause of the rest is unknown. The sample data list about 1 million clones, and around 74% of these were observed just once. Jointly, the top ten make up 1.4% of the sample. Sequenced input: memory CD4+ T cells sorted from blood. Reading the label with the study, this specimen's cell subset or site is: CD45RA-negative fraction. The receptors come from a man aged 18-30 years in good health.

CDR3 in amino acids: CASSTGTGRNTIYF. The CDR3 DNA reads as TGTGCCAGCAGCACTGGGACAGGGAGAAACACCATATATTTT. The chain combines TRBV5-4 with TRBJ1-3, with 9 bases that match TRBD1. The CDR3 extends over 14 amino acids. J lost 5 bases, V lost 4 bases, and 4 bases had no gene match. Germline CDR1 reads SGHNT; CDR2 reads YYREEE (reference sequence).

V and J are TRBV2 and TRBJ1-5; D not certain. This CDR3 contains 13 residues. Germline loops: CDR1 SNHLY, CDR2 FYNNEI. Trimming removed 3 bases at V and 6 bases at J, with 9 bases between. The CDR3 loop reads CASSDRAGQPQHF. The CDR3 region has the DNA TGTGCCAGCAGTGATCGGGCTGGTCAGCCCCAGCATTTT.

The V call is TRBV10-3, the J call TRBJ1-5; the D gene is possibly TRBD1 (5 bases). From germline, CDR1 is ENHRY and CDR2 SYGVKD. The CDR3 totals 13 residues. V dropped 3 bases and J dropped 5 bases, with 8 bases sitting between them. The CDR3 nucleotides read TGTGCCATCAGTGATGGGGGTTATCAGCCCCAGCATTTT. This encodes CAISDGGYQPQHF.

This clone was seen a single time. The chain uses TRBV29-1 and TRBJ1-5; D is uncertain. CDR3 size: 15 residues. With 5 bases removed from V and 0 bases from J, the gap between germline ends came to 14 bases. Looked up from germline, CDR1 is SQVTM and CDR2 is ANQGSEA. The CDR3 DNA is TGCAGCGTTTCATTAGTTTCCGATAGCAATCAGCCCCAGCATTTT. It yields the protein CSVSLVSDSNQPQHF.

The CDR3 spells CASSFSPGLSYEQYF. The CDR3 bases are TGTGCCAGCAGCTTCTCGCCAGGGCTATCCTACGAGCAGTACTTC. The J gene is TRBJ2-7, the V gene TRBV5-4, with D maybe TRBD1 (5 bases). The germline CDR1 and CDR2 sequences are SGHNT and YYREEE (reference sequence). Trimming took 2 bases from V and 1 from J, leaving 13 bases between them. The CDR3 spans 15 residues.

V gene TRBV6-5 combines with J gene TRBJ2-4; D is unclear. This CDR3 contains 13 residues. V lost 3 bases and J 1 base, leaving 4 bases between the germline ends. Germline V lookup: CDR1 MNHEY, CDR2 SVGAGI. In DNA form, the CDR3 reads TGTGCCAGCAGTTATAAGGCCAAAAACATTCAGTACTTC. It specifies CASSYKAKNIQYF.

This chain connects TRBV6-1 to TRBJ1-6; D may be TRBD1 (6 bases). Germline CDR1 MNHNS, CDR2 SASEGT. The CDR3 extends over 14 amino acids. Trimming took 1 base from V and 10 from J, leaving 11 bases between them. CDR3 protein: CASSEGGGWSPLHF. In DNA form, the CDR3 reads TGTGCCAGCAGTGAAGGAGGGGGTTGGTCACCCCTCCACTTT.

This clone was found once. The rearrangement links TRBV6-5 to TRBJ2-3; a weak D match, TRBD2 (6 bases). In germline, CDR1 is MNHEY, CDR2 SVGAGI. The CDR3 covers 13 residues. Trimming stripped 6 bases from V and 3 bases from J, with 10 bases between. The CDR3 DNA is TGTGCCAGCAGATACGGGGGTACAGATACGCAGTATTTT. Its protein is CASRYGGTDTQYF.

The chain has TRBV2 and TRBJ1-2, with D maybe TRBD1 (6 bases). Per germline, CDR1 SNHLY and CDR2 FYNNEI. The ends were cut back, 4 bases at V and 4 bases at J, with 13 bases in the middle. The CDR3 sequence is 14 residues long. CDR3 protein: CASSGRGEVYGYTF. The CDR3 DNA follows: TGTGCCAGCAGTGGCAGGGGAGAGGTCTATGGCTACACCTTC. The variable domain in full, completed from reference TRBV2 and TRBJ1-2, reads EPEVTQTPSHQVTQMGQEVILRCVPISNHLYFYWYRQILGQKVEFLVSFYNNEISEKSEIFDDQFSVERPDGSNFTLKIRSTKLEDSAMYFCASSGRGEVYGYTFGSGTRLTVV.

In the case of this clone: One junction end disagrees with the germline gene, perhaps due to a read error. CDR3 amino acids: CASSPVHLLRPSF. The DNA of the CDR3 is TGTGCCAGCAGCCCGGTGCACCTCCTCCGTCCGTCCTTC. The chain is built from TRBV11-3 and TRBJ1-2, with D uncertain. The CDR3 covers 13 residues. Germline CDR1 reads SGHNT; CDR2 reads YENEEA.

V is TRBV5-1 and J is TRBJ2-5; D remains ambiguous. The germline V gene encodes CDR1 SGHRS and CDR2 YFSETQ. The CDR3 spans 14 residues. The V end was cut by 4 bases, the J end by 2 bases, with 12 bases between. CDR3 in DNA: TGCGCCAGCAGCGACCAGGTGCCGCAAGAGACCCAGTACTTC. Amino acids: CASSDQVPQETQYF.

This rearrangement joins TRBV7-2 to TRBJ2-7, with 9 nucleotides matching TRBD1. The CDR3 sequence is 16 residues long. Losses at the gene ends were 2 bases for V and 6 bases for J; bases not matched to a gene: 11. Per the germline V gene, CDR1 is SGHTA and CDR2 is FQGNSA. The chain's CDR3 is CASSLQDRGSVGEQYF. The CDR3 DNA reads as TGTGCCAGCAGCTTACAGGACAGGGGATCGGTCGGCGAGCAGTACTTC.

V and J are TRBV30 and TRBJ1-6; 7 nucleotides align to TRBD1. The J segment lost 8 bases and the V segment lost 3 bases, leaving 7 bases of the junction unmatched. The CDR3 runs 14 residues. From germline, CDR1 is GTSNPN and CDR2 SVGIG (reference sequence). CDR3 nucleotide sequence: TGTGCCTGGAGCATAGGGGGCGTCGATTCACCCCTCCACTTT. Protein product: CAWSIGGVDSPLHF.

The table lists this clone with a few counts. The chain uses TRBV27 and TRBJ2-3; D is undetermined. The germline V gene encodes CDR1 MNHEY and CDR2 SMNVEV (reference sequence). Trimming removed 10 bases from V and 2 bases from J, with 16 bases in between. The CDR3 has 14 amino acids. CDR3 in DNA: TGTGCCATCGCCCGGACCGCCTACACAGATACGCAGTATTTT. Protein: CAIARTAYTDTQYF.

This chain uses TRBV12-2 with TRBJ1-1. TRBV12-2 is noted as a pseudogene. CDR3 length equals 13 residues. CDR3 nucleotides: TGTGCAAGTCGCTTTGAGGTGAACACTGAAGCTTTCTTT. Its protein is CASRFEVNTEAFF.

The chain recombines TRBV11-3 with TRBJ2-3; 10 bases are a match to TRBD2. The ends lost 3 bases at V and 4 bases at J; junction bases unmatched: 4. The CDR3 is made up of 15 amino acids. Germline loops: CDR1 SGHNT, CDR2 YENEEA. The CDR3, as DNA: TGTGCCAGCAGCTTGTTCAGCGGGGGGGCAGATACGCAGTATTTT. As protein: CASSLFSGGADTQYF.

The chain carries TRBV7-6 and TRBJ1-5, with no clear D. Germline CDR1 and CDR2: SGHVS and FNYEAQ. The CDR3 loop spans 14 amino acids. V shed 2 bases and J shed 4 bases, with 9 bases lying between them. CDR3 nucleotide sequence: TGTGCCAGCAGCTTATTTGAGGATAATCAGCCCCAGCATTTT. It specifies CASSLFEDNQPQHF. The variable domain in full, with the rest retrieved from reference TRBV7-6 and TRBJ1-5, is GAGVSQSPRYKVTKRGQDVALRCDPISGHVSLYWYRQALGQGPEFLTYFNYEAQQDKSGLPNDRFSAERPEGSISTLTIQRTEQRDSAMYRCASSLFEDNQPQHFGDGTRLSIL.

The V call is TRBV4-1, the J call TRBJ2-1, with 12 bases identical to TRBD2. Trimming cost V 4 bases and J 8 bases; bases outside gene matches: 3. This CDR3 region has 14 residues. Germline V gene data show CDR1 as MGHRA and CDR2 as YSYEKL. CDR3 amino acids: CASSRLAGVHEQFF. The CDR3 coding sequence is TGCGCCAGCAGCCGACTAGCGGGAGTACATGAGCAGTTCTTC.

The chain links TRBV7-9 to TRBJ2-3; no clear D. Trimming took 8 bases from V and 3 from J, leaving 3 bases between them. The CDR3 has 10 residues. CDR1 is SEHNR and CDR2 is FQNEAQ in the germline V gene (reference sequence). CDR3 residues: CASGTDTQYF. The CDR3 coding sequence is TGTGCCAGCGGTACAGATACGCAGTATTTT.